The next 12 T cell receptor beta chains were all read from a single sample in a study of CD4 T cells in relation to SARS-CoV-2 and coronaviruses. The unexposed donors gave CD4+ T cells in about 2010-2018, prior to COVID-19. The repertoire was sequenced with immunoSEQ multiplex PCR; TCRdb's copy has only in-frame clones and lacks some. Of 60,000 or so clones listed, approximately 94% are singletons. Sequencing used naive CD4+ T cells from PBMCs. Stated subset: naive CD4+ T cells isolated by negative enrichment. The receptors originated from a human donor in good health.

This chain connects TRBV21-1 to TRBJ2-7; the listed D gene, TRBD2, was not tested against the DNA. TRBV21-1 constitutes a pseudogene. The CDR3 runs to 19 residues. The CDR3 region has the DNA TGTGCCAGCAGCAAAGAGGGGGGTCGGCTAGCGGGAGTCCCCTACGAGCAGTACTTC. It is translated as CASSKEGGRLAGVPYEQYF.

The CDR3 sequence is CASSELAGTGSYEQYF. The CDR3, as DNA: TGTGCCAGCAGTGAACTAGCCGGGACAGGGTCCTACGAGCAGTACTTC. V gene TRBV2 combines with J gene TRBJ2-7, with 9 nucleotides matching TRBD1. Germline-derived CDR1 and CDR2 are SNHLY and FYNNEI. The length of the CDR3 is 16 residues. V dropped 2 bases and J dropped 1; count of bases not matched to a gene: 6.

In this sample, this clone turned up once. This chain uses TRBV29-1 with TRBJ1-2; 12 nucleotides line up with TRBD1. Per germline, CDR1 SQVTM and CDR2 ANQGSEA. Trimming at V came to 6 bases and at J to 7 bases, leaving 6 bases not matched to a gene. The CDR3 is 13 residues long. CDR3 residues: CSVAGTGGSGYTF. Written as DNA, the CDR3 is TGCAGCGTGGCCGGGACAGGGGGCTCTGGCTACACCTTC.

The chain has TRBV3-1 (or the pseudogene TRBV3-2) and TRBJ1-1, with 7 bases fitting TRBD1. Germline V gene sequence: CDR1 LGHDT, CDR2 YNNKEL (reference sequence). Trimming cost V 4 bases and J 1 base; bases outside gene matches: 15. The CDR3 has 18 amino acids. As DNA, the CDR3 is TGTGCCAGCAGCCGCGGACAGGTTCGCCTTATGGGGAACACTGAAGCTTTCTTT. Translation gives CASSRGQVRLMGNTEAFF.

This chain links TRBV25-1 with TRBJ2-2; unclear D gene. This CDR3 contains 15 residues. Germline assignment: CDR1 MGHDK and CDR2 SYGVNS. V was shortened by 3 bases and J by 3 bases, with 11 bases between the two germline ends. The CDR3 DNA reads TGTGCCAGCAGTGAGAGACGGAGTGACACCGGGGAGCTGTTTTTT. Protein: CASSERRSDTGELFF. Complete variable domain (other parts from reference TRBV25-1 and TRBJ2-2): EADIYQTPRYLVIGTGKKITLECSQTMGHDKMYWYQQDPGMELHLIHYSYGVNSTEKGDLSSESTVSRIRTEHFPLTLESARPSHTSQYLCASSERRSDTGELFFGEGSRLTVL.

The gene calls are TRBV18 and TRBJ1-1, with D unresolved. V dropped 0 bases and J dropped 1 base, with 15 bases sitting between them. Germline CDR1 KGHSH, CDR2 LQKENI. This CDR3 comprises 17 residues. CDR3 loop: CASSPPVPIIKNTEAFF. In nucleotides, the CDR3 is TGTGCCAGCTCACCACCGGTTCCCATAATAAAGAACACTGAAGCTTTCTTT.

The chain employs TRBV7-9 and TRBJ2-3; D is uncertain. Between the trimmed V and J ends, which lost 1 base and 5 bases, there was a span of 1 base. From germline, CDR1 is SEHNR and CDR2 FQNEAQ (reference sequence). The CDR3 spans 11 residues. CDR3 nucleotides: TGTGCCAGCAGCTTAGTAGATACGCAGTATTTT. Its translation: CASSLVDTQYF. The full variable domain, in which reference TRBV7-9 and TRBJ2-3 provide the parts outside the CDR3, is DTGVSQNPRHKITKRGQNVTFRCDPISEHNRLYWYRQTLGQGPEFLTYFQNEAQLEKSRLLSDRFSAERPKGSFSTLEIQRTEQGDSAMYLCASSLVDTQYFGPGTRLTVL.

This clone appeared once. The chain uses TRBV30 and TRBJ2-1; D unclear. V lost 6 bases, J lost 2 bases, and 17 bases lay in between. This CDR3 is built from 15 residues. CDR1 and CDR2 from the germline V gene are GTSNPN and SVGIG (reference sequence). CDR3 sequence reads: CACPTVRSTYNEQFF. The CDR3 DNA reads TGTGCCTGCCCTACTGTGCGGAGTACCTACAATGAGCAGTTCTTC. Supplemented by reference TRBV30 and TRBJ2-1, the full variable domain reads SQTIHQWPATLVQPVGSPLSLECTVEGTSNPNLYWYRQAAGRGLQLLFYSVGIGQISSEVPQNLSASRPQDRQFILSSKKLLLSDSGFYLCACPTVRSTYNEQFFGPGTRLTVL.

This chain links TRBV5-1 with TRBJ1-1; the D is unclear. Trimming shortened V by 4 bases and J by 0 bases, and 10 bases separated the two germline ends. The CDR3 extends over 14 amino acids. From germline, CDR1 is SGHRS and CDR2 YFSETQ. The CDR3 nucleotides are TGCGCCAGCAGCAGTGACCCCTTGAACACTGAAGCTTTCTTT. Translating it yields CASSSDPLNTEAFF.

This rearrangement joins TRBV7-2 to TRBJ2-3, with TRBD2 matching 7 bases. The V and J ends lost 0 bases and 5 bases, in that order; junction bases with no gene match: 5. CDR3 size: 15 residues. The germline gives CDR1 SGHTA, CDR2 FQGNSA. The CDR3 DNA sequence: TGTGCCAGCAGCTTAGCGAGGACTAGACGAGATACGCAGTATTTT. Amino acids: CASSLARTRRDTQYF.

This chain joins TRBV11-1 and TRBJ2-5; D gene unclear. The length of the CDR3 is 15 residues. Germline CDR1 SGHAT, CDR2 FQDESV (reference sequence). V was cut by 3 bases and J by 4 bases, with 15 bases left in between. CDR3: CASSLGQTSRETQYF. CDR3 DNA sequence: TGTGCCAGCAGCTTGGGTCAGACCTCACGAGAGACCCAGTACTTC.

The chain has TRBV5-1 and TRBJ2-4; weak D call: TRBD1 (6 bases). Germline lookup yields CDR1 SGHRS and CDR2 YFSETQ. Trimming stripped 1 base from V and 7 bases from J, with 12 bases between. The CDR3 is 14 residues long. The CDR3 loop is CASSLSGDGNIQYF. The CDR3 region has the DNA TGCGCCAGCAGCTTGTCAGGGGATGGCAACATTCAGTACTTC.